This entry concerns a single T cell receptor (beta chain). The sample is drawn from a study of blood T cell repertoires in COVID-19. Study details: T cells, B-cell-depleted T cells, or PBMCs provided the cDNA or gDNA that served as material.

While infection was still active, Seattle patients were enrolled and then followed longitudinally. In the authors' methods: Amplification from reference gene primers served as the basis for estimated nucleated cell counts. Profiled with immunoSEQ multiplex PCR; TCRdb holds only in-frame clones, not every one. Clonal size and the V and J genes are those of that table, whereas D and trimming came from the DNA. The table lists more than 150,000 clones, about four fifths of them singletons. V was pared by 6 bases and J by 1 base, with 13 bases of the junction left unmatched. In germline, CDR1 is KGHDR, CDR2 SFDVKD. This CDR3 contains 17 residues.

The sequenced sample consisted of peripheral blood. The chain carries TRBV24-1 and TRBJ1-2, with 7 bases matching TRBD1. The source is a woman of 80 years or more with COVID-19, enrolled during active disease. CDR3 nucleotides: TGTGCCACCAGTACACCCCGTGGGACAGCCTATAACTATGGCTACACCTTC. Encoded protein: CATSTPRGTAYNYGYTF.